This TCR beta chain was sequenced for a study of shared clonotypes between healthy human individuals. With regard to this clone: Its antigen is as yet unknown.

The germline CDR1 and CDR2 sequences are SGHVS and FQNEAQ. The CDR3 totals 18 residues. With 4 bases clipped from V and 3 bases from J, the junction kept 12 bases outside the gene matches. Regarding the study as a whole: Among non-shared clonotypes, generation probabilities were lower than among those shared by all four donors. The sole specimen, blood, was sampled, and tissue repertoires likely differ.

Profiling relied on immunoSEQ multiplex PCR, and the TCRdb table lists in-frame clones only, not all of them. This table has millions of clones, just over 90% appearing once. The chain has TRBV7-8 and TRBJ1-4, with 9 nucleotides matching TRBD1. The sequence was collected from a man between 18 and 35 years old in good health. Sequenced sample: naive CD4+ T cells sorted from blood. Described subset: CD45RA+ positively selected. This CDR3 is CASSSRPGQGFANEKLFF. The DNA of the CDR3 is TGTGCCAGCAGCTCGAGACCGGGACAGGGTTTCGCTAATGAAAAACTGTTTTTT. Together with reference TRBV7-8 and TRBJ1-4, the CDR3 gives the full variable domain: GAGVSQSPRYKVAKRGQDVALRCDPISGHVSLFWYQQALGQGPEFLTYFQNEAQLDKSGLPSDRFFAERPEGSVSTLKIQRTQQEDSAVYLCASSSRPGQGFANEKLFFGSGTQLSVL.